These T cell receptor beta chains were read from a single sample in a study of PD-1 blockade in classical Hodgkin lymphoma. Data came from immunoSEQ multiplex PCR; TCRdb stores just in-frame clones and leaves some out. The sample contains 5,000 to 8,000 clones, about 82% of which appear only once. This specimen consisted of peripheral blood mononuclear cells (PBMCs), obtained before the second cycle of nivolumab. All receptors come from a human donor with classical Hodgkin lymphoma. The CDR3 runs from the conserved cysteine through the conserved F or W. Each record gives: D gene, V gene, clone size, J gene, CDR3 protein, CDR3 DNA. A D gene is named only where the DNA matches it firmly. The listing skips clone size in some rows; elsewhere it reads once, few, many or a size class.

D gene: TRBD1
V gene: TRBV7-6
clone size: NA
J gene: TRBJ1-4
CDR3 protein: CASSLGTGAGEKLFF
CDR3 DNA: TGTGCCAGCAGCTTGGGGACAGGGGCAGGTGAAAAACTGTTTTTT

D gene: NA
V gene: TRBV18
clone size: NA
J gene: TRBJ1-2
CDR3 protein: CASSPTIYGYTF
CDR3 DNA: TGTGCCAGCTCACCCACTATTTATGGCTACACCTTC

D gene: TRBD2
V gene: TRBV6-5
clone size: once
J gene: TRBJ2-2
CDR3 protein: CASRTLAGDTGELFF
CDR3 DNA: TGTGCCAGCAGGACTCTAGCGGGAGACACCGGGGAGCTGTTTTTT

D gene: TRBD1
V gene: TRBV7-8
clone size: few
J gene: TRBJ1-1
CDR3 protein: CASSLDRVNTEAFF
CDR3 DNA: TGTGCCAGCAGCTTGGACAGGGTAAACACTGAAGCTTTCTTT

D gene: NA
V gene: TRBV5-1
clone size: NA
J gene: TRBJ2-1
CDR3 protein: CASSLVPAGYNEQFF
CDR3 DNA: TGCGCCAGCAGCTTGGTTCCAGCGGGTTACAATGAGCAGTTCTTC

D gene: TRBD2
V gene: TRBV7-6
clone size: NA
J gene: TRBJ2-5
CDR3 protein: CASSLEHPGLAGGFQETQYF
CDR3 DNA: TGTGCCAGCAGCTTGGAACATCCGGGACTAGCGGGGGGATTCCAAGAGACCCAGTACTTC

D gene: NA
V gene: TRBV5-1
clone size: NA
J gene: TRBJ2-2
CDR3 protein: CASSLALSTGELFF
CDR3 DNA: TGCGCCAGCAGCTTGGCCTTGTCTACCGGGGAGCTGTTTTTT

D gene: NA
V gene: TRBV5-6
clone size: few
J gene: TRBJ2-5
CDR3 protein: CASSLRRTQETQYF
CDR3 DNA: TGTGCCAGCAGCTTGCGTAGGACCCAAGAGACCCAGTACTTC

D gene: NA
V gene: TRBV2
clone size: NA
J gene: TRBJ2-3
CDR3 protein: CASSTDTQYF
CDR3 DNA: TGTGCCAGCAGTACAGATACGCAGTATTTT

D gene: NA
V gene: TRBV7-9
clone size: NA
J gene: TRBJ2-3
CDR3 protein: CASSSTDTQYF
CDR3 DNA: TGTGCCAGCAGCAGCACAGATACGCAGTATTTT

D gene: TRBD2
V gene: TRBV10-1
clone size: NA
J gene: TRBJ2-1
CDR3 protein: CASSGWTSGRWNEQFF
CDR3 DNA: TGCGCCAGCAGTGGATGGACTAGCGGGAGATGGAATGAGCAGTTCTTC

D gene: TRBD1
V gene: TRBV5-1
clone size: NA
J gene: TRBJ1-6
CDR3 protein: CASSLTGTGNSPLHF
CDR3 DNA: TGCGCCAGCAGCTTAACCGGGACAGGGAATTCACCCCTCCACTTT

D gene: NA
V gene: TRBV19
clone size: NA
J gene: TRBJ2-2
CDR3 protein: CASSIKQGGTGELFF
CDR3 DNA: TGTGCCAGTAGTATCAAGCAGGGGGGCACCGGGGAGCTGTTTTTT

D gene: NA
V gene: TRBV9
clone size: NA
J gene: TRBJ1-2
CDR3 protein: CASSVGLGSANYGYTF
CDR3 DNA: TGTGCCAGCAGCGTAGGCCTCGGATCAGCTAACTATGGCTACACCTTC

D gene: NA
V gene: TRBV5-6
clone size: NA
J gene: TRBJ1-1
CDR3 protein: CASCRRMTGNTEAFF
CDR3 DNA: TGTGCCAGCTGTAGAAGAATGACCGGCAACACTGAAGCTTTCTTT

D gene: TRBD2
V gene: TRBV5-6
clone size: few
J gene: TRBJ2-3
CDR3 protein: CASNIRLAGTTDTQYF
CDR3 DNA: TGTGCCAGCAACATAAGACTAGCGGGGACCACAGATACGCAGTATTTT

D gene: NA
V gene: TRBV12-5
clone size: NA
J gene: TRBJ1-1
CDR3 protein: CASGLVLTEAFF
CDR3 DNA: TGTGCTAGTGGTTTGGTACTCACTGAAGCTTTCTTT

D gene: NA
V gene: TRBV6-1
clone size: NA
J gene: TRBJ1-1
CDR3 protein: CASLFGRWMNTEAFF
CDR3 DNA: TGTGCCAGCCTTTTTGGCCGGTGGATGAACACTGAAGCTTTCTTT

D gene: NA
V gene: TRBV6-5
clone size: few
J gene: TRBJ1-1
CDR3 protein: CASSYSRNTEAFF
CDR3 DNA: TGTGCCAGCAGTTACTCGAGAAACACTGAAGCTTTCTTT

D gene: TRBD1
V gene: TRBV6-5
clone size: NA
J gene: TRBJ2-3
CDR3 protein: CASSSTGQGFTDTQYF
CDR3 DNA: TGTGCCAGCAGTTCCACTGGACAGGGATTCACAGATACGCAGTATTTT

D gene: NA
V gene: TRBV5-1
clone size: NA
J gene: TRBJ2-5
CDR3 protein: CASSSLGDFKYF
CDR3 DNA: TGCGCCAGCAGCTCATTGGGGGACTTTAAGTACTTC

D gene: NA
V gene: TRBV6-6
clone size: NA
J gene: TRBJ2-1
CDR3 protein: CASSHQNNEQFF
CDR3 DNA: TGTGCCAGCAGCCACCAAAACAATGAGCAGTTCTTC

D gene: NA
V gene: TRBV10-2
clone size: NA
J gene: TRBJ1-1
CDR3 protein: CASTRRGDTEAFF
CDR3 DNA: TGCGCCAGCACCCGACGGGGGGACACTGAAGCTTTCTTT

D gene: NA
V gene: TRBV13
clone size: NA
J gene: TRBJ2-1
CDR3 protein: CASSSPGTREPFF
CDR3 DNA: TGTGCCAGCAGCTCGCCCGGGACCCGAGAACCGTTCTTC

D gene: TRBD2
V gene: TRBV7-9
clone size: NA
J gene: TRBJ2-2
CDR3 protein: CASIPGGRFGGELFF
CDR3 DNA: TGTGCCAGCATCCCCGGCGGGAGATTTGGGGGGGAGCTGTTTTTT

D gene: NA
V gene: TRBV4-1
clone size: medium-sized
J gene: TRBJ2-3
CDR3 protein: CASSRLPGGEGDTQYF
CDR3 DNA: TGCGCCAGCAGTCGACTTCCCGGGGGAGAAGGAGATACGCAGTATTTT

D gene: NA
V gene: TRBV7-2
clone size: NA
J gene: TRBJ1-5
CDR3 protein: CASSLDSYHQPQHF
CDR3 DNA: TGTGCCAGCAGCTTGGACAGTTATCATCAGCCCCAGCATTTT

D gene: NA
V gene: TRBV10-3
clone size: NA
J gene: TRBJ2-5
CDR3 protein: CAISEQKETQYF
CDR3 DNA: TGTGCCATCAGTGAACAGAAAGAGACCCAGTACTTC

D gene: NA
V gene: TRBV6-4
clone size: NA
J gene: TRBJ1-1
CDR3 protein: CASSDGGGPEAFF
CDR3 DNA: TGTGCCAGCAGTGACGGGGGAGGACCTGAAGCTTTCTTT

D gene: NA
V gene: TRBV5-1
clone size: NA
J gene: TRBJ2-5
CDR3 protein: CASSLEGLETQYF
CDR3 DNA: TGCGCCAGCAGCTTGGAAGGGTTAGAGACCCAGTACTTC

D gene: TRBD2
V gene: TRBV6-4
clone size: NA
J gene: TRBJ2-1
CDR3 protein: CASSRASGSSYNEQFF
CDR3 DNA: TGTGCCAGCAGTCGTGCTAGCGGGAGCTCCTACAATGAGCAGTTCTTC

D gene: TRBD2
V gene: TRBV9
clone size: once
J gene: TRBJ2-1
CDR3 protein: CASSLQRGEQFF
CDR3 DNA: TGTGCCAGCAGCCTTCAGCGGGGGGAGCAGTTCTTC

D gene: NA
V gene: TRBV19
clone size: NA
J gene: TRBJ1-1
CDR3 protein: CASSIGRVNTEAFF
CDR3 DNA: TGTGCCAGTAGTATCGGTAGGGTGAACACTGAAGCTTTCTTT

D gene: NA
V gene: TRBV5-1
clone size: NA
J gene: TRBJ1-4
CDR3 protein: CASSLTMGSNEKLFF
CDR3 DNA: TGCGCCAGCAGCTTGACCATGGGATCTAATGAAAAACTGTTTTTT

D gene: TRBD1
V gene: TRBV5-4
clone size: few
J gene: TRBJ2-5
CDR3 protein: CASSQEDRAGETQYF
CDR3 DNA: TGTGCCAGCAGCCAAGAAGACAGGGCAGGAGAGACCCAGTACTTC

D gene: NA
V gene: TRBV6-1
clone size: NA
J gene: TRBJ2-5
CDR3 protein: CASSGGDRGQYF
CDR3 DNA: TGTGCCAGCAGTGGCGGGGACCGAGGCCAGTACTTC

D gene: NA
V gene: TRBV2
clone size: NA
J gene: TRBJ1-5
CDR3 protein: CASSGRAGGQPQHF
CDR3 DNA: TGTGCCAGCAGTGGAAGGGCAGGCGGCCAGCCCCAGCATTTT

D gene: NA
V gene: TRBV9
clone size: once
J gene: TRBJ1-4
CDR3 protein: CASSVEGDEKLFF
CDR3 DNA: TGTGCCAGCAGCGTAGAAGGGGATGAAAAACTGTTTTTT

D gene: NA
V gene: TRBV29-1
clone size: NA
J gene: TRBJ1-1
CDR3 protein: CSVEGQIQNTEAFF
CDR3 DNA: TGCAGCGTTGAGGGGCAAATCCAGAACACTGAAGCTTTCTTT

D gene: NA
V gene: TRBV30
clone size: NA
J gene: TRBJ2-1
CDR3 protein: CAWNLYNEQFF
CDR3 DNA: TGTGCCTGGAATCTCTACAATGAGCAGTTCTTC

D gene: NA
V gene: TRBV27
clone size: NA
J gene: TRBJ1-4
CDR3 protein: CASSLSVRATNEKLFF
CDR3 DNA: TGTGCCAGCAGTTTATCGGTCCGTGCAACTAATGAAAAACTGTTTTTT

D gene: NA
V gene: TRBV7-9
clone size: once
J gene: TRBJ1-5
CDR3 protein: CASSLVASGPQHF
CDR3 DNA: TGTGCCAGCAGCTTAGTAGCCTCGGGGCCCCAGCATTTT

D gene: NA
V gene: TRBV12-2
clone size: once
J gene: TRBJ2-3
CDR3 protein: CASRPPSDTQYF
CDR3 DNA: TGTGCAAGTCGCCCGCCAAGTGATACGCAGTATTTT

D gene: TRBD1
V gene: TRBV4-1
clone size: NA
J gene: TRBJ2-2
CDR3 protein: CASSQPGQGRTGELFF
CDR3 DNA: TGCGCCAGCAGCCAGCCGGGACAGGGAAGGACCGGGGAGCTGTTTTTT

D gene: TRBD2
V gene: TRBV9
clone size: NA
J gene: TRBJ2-3
CDR3 protein: CASSVVALGGTQYF
CDR3 DNA: TGTGCCAGCAGCGTAGTAGCGCTGGGGGGGACGCAGTATTTT

D gene: NA
V gene: TRBV11-2
clone size: NA
J gene: TRBJ2-4
CDR3 protein: CASSAQLEVAKNIQYF
CDR3 DNA: TGTGCCAGCAGCGCACAGTTGGAGGTAGCCAAAAACATTCAGTACTTC

D gene: TRBD2
V gene: TRBV7-6
clone size: NA
J gene: TRBJ2-3
CDR3 protein: CASSLASGNTDTQYF
CDR3 DNA: TGTGCCAGCAGCTTGGCTAGCGGTAACACAGATACGCAGTATTTT

D gene: TRBD1
V gene: TRBV10-3
clone size: NA
J gene: TRBJ2-5
CDR3 protein: CAISVGQGVEETQYF
CDR3 DNA: TGTGCCATCAGTGTGGGACAGGGGGTGGAAGAGACCCAGTACTTC

D gene: NA
V gene: TRBV18
clone size: NA
J gene: TRBJ1-1
CDR3 protein: CASSPRANTEAFF
CDR3 DNA: TGTGCCAGCTCACCTAGAGCCAACACTGAAGCTTTCTTT

D gene: TRBD1
V gene: TRBV5-6
clone size: NA
J gene: TRBJ2-3
CDR3 protein: CASSFTGGHTQYF
CDR3 DNA: TGTGCCAGCAGTTTCACAGGGGGACATACGCAGTATTTT

D gene: NA
V gene: TRBV9
clone size: NA
J gene: TRBJ1-5
CDR3 protein: CASSVGENQPQHF
CDR3 DNA: TGTGCCAGCAGCGTAGGGGAAAATCAGCCCCAGCATTTT

D gene: NA
V gene: TRBV2
clone size: NA
J gene: TRBJ1-2
CDR3 protein: CASSEEGNYGYTF
CDR3 DNA: TGTGCCAGCAGTGAAGAGGGCAACTATGGCTACACCTTC

D gene: NA
V gene: TRBV7-8
clone size: NA
J gene: TRBJ2-2
CDR3 protein: CASSSVMRGAGELFF
CDR3 DNA: TGTGCCAGCAGCTCTGTAATGAGGGGGGCCGGGGAGCTGTTTTTT

D gene: NA
V gene: TRBV29-1
clone size: NA
J gene: TRBJ1-2
CDR3 protein: CSVDKFGHGYDYGYTF
CDR3 DNA: TGCAGCGTTGATAAGTTTGGTCATGGGTATGACTATGGCTACACCTTC

D gene: TRBD2
V gene: TRBV5-1
clone size: NA
J gene: TRBJ2-1
CDR3 protein: CASSRAGDTYNEQFF
CDR3 DNA: TGCGCCAGCAGTCGAGCGGGGGACACCTACAATGAGCAGTTCTTC